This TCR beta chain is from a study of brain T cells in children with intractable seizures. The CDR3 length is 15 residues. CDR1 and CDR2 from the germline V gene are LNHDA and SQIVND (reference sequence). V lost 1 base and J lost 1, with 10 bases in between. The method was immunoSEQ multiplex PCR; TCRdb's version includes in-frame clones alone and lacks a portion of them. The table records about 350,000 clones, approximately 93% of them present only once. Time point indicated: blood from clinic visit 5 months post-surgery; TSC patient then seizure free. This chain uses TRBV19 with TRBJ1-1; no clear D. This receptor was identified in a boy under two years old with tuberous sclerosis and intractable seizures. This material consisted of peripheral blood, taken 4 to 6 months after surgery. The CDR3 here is CASSIGPAPNTEAFF. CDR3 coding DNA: TGTGCCAGTAGTATAGGCCCTGCTCCGAACACTGAAGCTTTCTTT.